A single sample gave rise to the 18 T cell receptor beta chains below, sequenced in a study of T cells expressing NK-cell markers. From its re-call of the 5' RACE reads, TCRdb lists each CDR3 protein once, without DNA. The sample holds 300,000 to 500,000 distinct CDR3 sequences. Sequenced material: blood T cells: a sorted CD56 or NKG2C T cell subset, CD4+ or CD8+ T cells, or bulk PBMC T cells (not recorded which). The receptors were gathered from a woman between 45 and 60 years old in good health.

The V gene is TRBV5-6, the J gene TRBJ1-1. CDR1 is SGHDT, CDR2 YYEEEE, per germline. The CDR3 has 14 amino acids. The CDR3 loop is CASSLAVMNTEAFF.

J is TRBJ2-7 and V is TRBV24-1; TCRdb's D gene call, TRBD2, goes unchecked for lack of DNA. Germline CDR1 KGHDR, CDR2 SFDVKD. The CDR3 spans 14 residues. The CDR3 is CATEQGTLPYEQYF.

The chain's CDR3 is CASSSGQPNEQFF. V gene TRBV27 combines with J gene TRBJ2-1; the TRBD1 assignment by TCRdb is unverifiable without DNA. The germline CDR1 and CDR2 sequences are MNHEY and SMNVEV (reference sequence). The CDR3 length is 13 residues.

The chain employs TRBV20-1 and TRBJ1-1; TCRdb reports TRBD1, a call that lacks DNA to check it against. The germline gives CDR1 DFQATT, CDR2 SNEGSKA (reference sequence). This CDR3 comprises 13 residues. The CDR3 loop is CSAPWSSGSEAFF.

This sequence joins TRBV5-1 and TRBJ2-3. CDR3 size: 13 residues. In germline, CDR1 is SGHRS, CDR2 YFSETQ. CDR3 region: CASSTRDTDTQYF. Using reference TRBV5-1 and TRBJ2-3 for the parts outside the CDR3, the full variable domain is KAGVTQTPRYLIKTRGQQVTLSCSPISGHRSVSWYQQTPGQGLQFLFEYFSETQRNKGNFPGRFSGRQFSNSRSEMNVSTLELGDSALYLCASSTRDTDTQYFGPGTRLTVL.

The chain carries TRBV7-8 and TRBJ2-6; TCRdb selects TRBD1, and the lack of DNA leaves this call unchecked. The CDR3 totals 20 residues. CDR1 SGHVS and CDR2 FQNEAQ come from the germline V gene. This CDR3 reads CASGSRKPGQGLSGANVLTF.

V and J are TRBV5-1 and TRBJ2-1; there is no DNA to check the TCRdb D call of TRBD1. The CDR3 covers 15 residues. Germline V lookup: CDR1 SGHRS, CDR2 YFSETQ. CDR3 in amino acids: CASSLTGGMPNEQFF.

Here the CDR3 reads CASTRGEGYNEQFF. The chain uses TRBV2 and TRBJ2-1; no DNA is available, so the TRBD2 call from TCRdb remains unchecked. The CDR3 loop spans 14 amino acids. Germline loops: CDR1 SNHLY, CDR2 FYNNEI.

The rearrangement joins TRBV7-2 to TRBJ2-1; TCRdb's D gene call, TRBD2, goes unchecked for lack of DNA. The V gene's germline CDR1 is SGHTA and CDR2 FQGNSA. The length of the CDR3 is 16 residues. This chain's CDR3 is CASSSPSRVSYNEQFF.

This chain links TRBV30 with TRBJ2-1; the D gene TCRdb calls, TRBD1, cannot be checked with no DNA. Germline V gene data show CDR1 as GTSNPN and CDR2 as SVGIG (reference sequence). The CDR3 length is 14 residues. CDR3 residues: CAWSWGHSGNEQFF.

V and J are TRBV24-1 and TRBJ2-2; the TRBD1 assignment by TCRdb is unverifiable without DNA. Looked up from germline, CDR1 is KGHDR and CDR2 is SFDVKD. CDR3 length: 16 residues. The CDR3 is CATSDPGTLNTGELFF.

V and J are TRBV7-9 and TRBJ2-7; there is no DNA to check the TCRdb D call of TRBD2. Germline CDR1 SEHNR, CDR2 FQNEAQ (reference sequence). The length of the CDR3 is 14 residues. CDR3 sequence reads: CASSSLGTTYEQYF.

The V gene is TRBV12-3 or TRBV12-4, the J gene TRBJ2-3; no DNA is available, so the TRBD2 call from TCRdb remains unchecked. The CDR3 loop spans 17 amino acids. CDR3 protein: CASSFRLAGEFTDTQYF.

The rearrangement joins TRBV25-1 to TRBJ1-3. This CDR3 has 11 residues. Germline assignment: CDR1 MGHDK and CDR2 SYGVNS. CDR3 in amino acids: CASSGGNTIYF.

The rearrangement uses TRBV4-1 and TRBJ1-3. Germline CDR1 and CDR2: MGHRA and YSYEKL. The CDR3 length is 15 residues. CDR3 region: CASSPYIISGNTIYF.

This chain links TRBV11-1 with TRBJ2-7; TCRdb's D gene call, TRBD1, goes unchecked for lack of DNA. CDR1 SGHAT and CDR2 FQDESV come from the germline V gene (reference sequence). The CDR3 is 14 residues long. The chain's CDR3 is CASSLASTGPEQYF.

The gene calls are TRBV7-6 and TRBJ2-3; the D call of TRBD1 rests on TCRdb alone, since no DNA is present to check it. The length of the CDR3 is 15 residues. The germline CDR1 and CDR2 sequences are SGHVS and FNYEAQ. This CDR3 is CASSTRTGLPDTQYF.

V is TRBV3-1 and J is TRBJ2-1; TCRdb outputs TRBD2, but without DNA this stays unchecked. Germline CDR1 and CDR2: LGHDT and YNNKEL (reference sequence). The length of the CDR3 is 16 residues. The CDR3 is CASSPGSSSSYNEQFF.